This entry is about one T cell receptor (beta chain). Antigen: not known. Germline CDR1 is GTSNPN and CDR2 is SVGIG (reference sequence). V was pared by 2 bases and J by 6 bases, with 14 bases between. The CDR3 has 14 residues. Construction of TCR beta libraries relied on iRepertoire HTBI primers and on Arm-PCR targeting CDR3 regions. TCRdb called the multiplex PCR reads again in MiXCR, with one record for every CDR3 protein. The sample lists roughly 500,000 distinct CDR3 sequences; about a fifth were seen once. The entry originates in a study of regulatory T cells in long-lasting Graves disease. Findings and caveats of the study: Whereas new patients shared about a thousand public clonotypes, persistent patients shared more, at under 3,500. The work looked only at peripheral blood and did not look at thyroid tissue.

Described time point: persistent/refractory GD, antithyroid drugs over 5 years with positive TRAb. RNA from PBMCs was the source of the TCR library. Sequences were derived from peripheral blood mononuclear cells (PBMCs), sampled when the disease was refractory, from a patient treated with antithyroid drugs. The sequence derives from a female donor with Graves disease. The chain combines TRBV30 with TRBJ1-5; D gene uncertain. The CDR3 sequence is CAWSQGRGGQPQHF. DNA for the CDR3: TGTGCCTGGAGTCAAGGGAGAGGTGGTCAGCCCCAGCATTTT.